In this sample, the clone carrying this T cell receptor beta chain turned up a few times. Its antigen is unknown. The sample originates from a study of T-cell memory formation after mild COVID-19. Overall study findings and caveats: Second-wave clones with a day 37 peak had unconfirmed SARS-CoV-2 specificity.

Germline CDR1 is MNHEY and CDR2 is SVGEGT. The CDR3 is 14 amino acids. The V gene end was trimmed by 5 bases and the J gene end by 4 bases; junction bases not matched to a gene: 6. MiXCR, applied by TCRdb to the 5' RACE reads, yields one record per CDR3 protein. The table shows around 340,000 distinct CDR3 sequences, with roughly 13% occurring only once. The sequenced material came from PBMCs or a T cell subset sorted from them (not recorded which). The sequence was obtained from a man in his late teens or twenties who had mild COVID-19 (a few samples of this study predate the infection). Cell type and time point are not known. The chain employs TRBV6-2 or TRBV6-3 and TRBJ2-5; 8 nucleotides match TRBD1. The CDR3 DNA is TGTGCCAGCAGTACCCGAGACAGGGGAGAGACCCAGTACTTC. Translated, it gives CASSTRDRGETQYF.